This paragraph reports one TCR beta chain. Antigen specificity is unknown. A junction boundary mismatches the germline segment, possibly from a read error. The sample holds other DNA sequences that translate to the same CDR3. The data are from a study of cytomegalovirus exposure and HLA in healthy donors. 60 Vbeta and 13 Jbeta primers were used in PCR. Here immunoSEQ multiplex PCR was the method, and the copy in TCRdb shows in-frame clones only, minus some. The table records some 120,000 clones, approximately 80% of them present only once. Broader study findings: Sequencing probably produced one cluster of sequence variants that were highly shared. The listing of 150 or so TCR beta chains classed them as cytomegalovirus-associated. An ancestry cluster, one associated with Asian ancestry, reportedly showed fewer N-insertions than the approximately 670-donor mean in a later analysis. Most subjects had HLA-A and HLA-B alleles reportedly predicted accurately by TCR beta sequences.

CDR3 length: 14 amino acids. Per germline, CDR1 MNHNS and CDR2 SASEGT. The chain has TRBV6-1 and TRBJ2-1; tentatively, D is TRBD2 (5 bases). Sequenced: PBMCs. The sequence was collected from a male donor in good health and CMV-seropositive. In DNA form, the CDR3 reads TGCGCCACCACAAAGGAGCCGGGAACGGTTGAGCAGTTCTTC. Its protein product is CATTKEPGTVEQFF.